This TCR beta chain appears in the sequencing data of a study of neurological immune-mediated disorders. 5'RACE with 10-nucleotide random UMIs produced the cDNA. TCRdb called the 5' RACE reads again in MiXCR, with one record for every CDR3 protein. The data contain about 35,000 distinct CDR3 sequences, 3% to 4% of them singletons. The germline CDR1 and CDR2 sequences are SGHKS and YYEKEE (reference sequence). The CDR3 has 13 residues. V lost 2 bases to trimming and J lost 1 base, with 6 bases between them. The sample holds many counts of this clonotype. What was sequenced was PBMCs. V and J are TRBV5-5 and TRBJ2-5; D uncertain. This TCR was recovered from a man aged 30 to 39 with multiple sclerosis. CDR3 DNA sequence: TGTGCCAGCAGCTTTACTCCCCAAGAGACCCAGTACTTC. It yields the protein CASSFTPQETQYF.